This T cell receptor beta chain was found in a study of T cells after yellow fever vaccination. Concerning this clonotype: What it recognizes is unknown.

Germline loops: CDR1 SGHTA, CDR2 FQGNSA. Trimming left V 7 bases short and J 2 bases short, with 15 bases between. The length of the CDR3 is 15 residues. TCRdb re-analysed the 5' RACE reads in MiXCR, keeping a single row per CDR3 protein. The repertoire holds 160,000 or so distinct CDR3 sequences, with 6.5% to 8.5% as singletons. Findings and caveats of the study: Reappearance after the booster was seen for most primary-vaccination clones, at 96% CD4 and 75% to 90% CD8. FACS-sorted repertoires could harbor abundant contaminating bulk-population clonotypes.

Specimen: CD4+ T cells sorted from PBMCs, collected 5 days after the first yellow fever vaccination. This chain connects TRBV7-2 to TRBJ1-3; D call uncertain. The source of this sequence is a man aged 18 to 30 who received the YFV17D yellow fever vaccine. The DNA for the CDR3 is TGTGCCAGCATTTCGGGTAGTATGGCTGGAAACACCATATATTTT. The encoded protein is CASISGSMAGNTIYF.